What follows are 8 T cell receptor beta chains derived from one specimen sequenced in a study of Ad26.COV2.S vaccination and SARS-CoV-2 variants. Method: immunoSEQ multiplex PCR; TCRdb's copy keeps in-frame clones and lacks some. The sample carries 250,000 to 300,000 clones, roughly 86% recorded once. The treatment was: 15 to 20 received Ad26.COV2.S at low or high dose, single or two shots; several received placebo; per-sample allocation not given. Day 63 following the first vaccine or placebo injection was when the samples were taken. The sequencing here drew on peripheral blood, taken in a trial of Ad26.COV2.S vaccine versus placebo. The receptor set was obtained from a person aged 18-65 years who received the Ad26.COV2.S COVID-19 vaccine or a placebo.

The genes are TRBV2 and TRBJ1-4, with D tentatively TRBD1 (5 bases). CDR3 size: 15 residues. Germline V gives CDR1 SNHLY, CDR2 FYNNEI. V was trimmed by 0 bases and J by 3 bases, leaving 8 bases between them. The CDR3 protein is CASSEAGRSNEKLFF. CDR3 sequence (DNA): TGTGCCAGCAGTGAAGCGGGGCGATCTAATGAAAAACTGTTTTTT.

CDR3 bases: TGTGCCAGCAGGTCGGTGACCACCTCCTACGAGCAGTACTTC. It codes for CASRSVTTSYEQYF. The V call is TRBV7-8, the J call TRBJ2-7; D is undetermined. V dropped 6 bases and J dropped 0 bases, with 12 bases sitting between them. The CDR3 has 14 residues. Germline V gene sequence: CDR1 SGHVS, CDR2 FQNEAQ.

This chain uses TRBV5-1 with TRBJ2-5; weak D call: TRBD2 (5 bases). The V gene's germline CDR1 is SGHRS and CDR2 YFSETQ. This CDR3 has 17 amino acids. V lost 0 bases and J 6 bases, leaving 21 bases between the germline ends. CDR3 loop: CASSLGADSRPHQTQYF. As DNA, the CDR3 is TGCGCCAGCAGCTTGGGTGCGGACTCACGTCCCCATCAGACCCAGTACTTC. Complete variable domain (other parts from reference TRBV5-1 and TRBJ2-5): KAGVTQTPRYLIKTRGQQVTLSCSPISGHRSVSWYQQTPGQGLQFLFEYFSETQRNKGNFPGRFSGRQFSNSRSEMNVSTLELGDSALYLCASSLGADSRPHQTQYFGPGTRLLVL.

This clone was recorded only once. The rearrangement uses TRBV19 and TRBJ1-3; a possible D gene is TRBD1 (6 bases). The CDR3 is 14 residues long. Trimming took 6 bases from V and 4 from J, leaving 13 bases between them. Germline V gene sequence: CDR1 LNHDA, CDR2 SQIVND (reference sequence). The CDR3 DNA reads as TGTGCCAGTAGCCTAGGGACACCCGGAAACACCATATATTTT. Encoded protein: CASSLGTPGNTIYF.

This chain uses TRBV6-5 with TRBJ1-1, with unresolved D. The germline gives CDR1 MNHEY, CDR2 SVGAGI. The CDR3 is 13 residues long. Trimming shortened V by 5 bases and J by 4 bases, and 11 bases separated the two germline ends. The CDR3, as DNA: TGTGCCAGCAGTCGTCTGGGGAGCACTGAAGCTTTCTTT. Its protein is CASSRLGSTEAFF.

The J gene is TRBJ1-2, the V gene TRBV30; 10 bases map to TRBD1. Germline CDR1 reads GTSNPN; CDR2 reads SVGIG (reference sequence). The CDR3 length is 16 residues. V was pared by 3 bases and J by 0 bases, with 7 bases of the junction left unmatched. CDR3 bases: TGTGCCTGGAGCAACCGGGACAGGGGTTCTAACTATGGCTACACCTTC. This encodes CAWSNRDRGSNYGYTF.

The J gene is TRBJ2-1, the V gene TRBV27, with D possibly being TRBD1 or TRBD2 (5 bases each). Germline lookup yields CDR1 MNHEY and CDR2 SMNVEV (reference sequence). V was clipped by 6 bases and J by 3 bases, with 27 bases between them. This CDR3 region has 19 residues. The CDR3 DNA reads TGTGCCAGCAGCAAATTAAAACCGGGACGTCAACAATACTACAATGAGCAGTTCTTC. Translated, it gives CASSKLKPGRQQYYNEQFF.

V gene TRBV19 combines with J gene TRBJ2-3, with 11 positions matching TRBD1. Trimming removed 5 bases from V and 4 bases from J; junction bases left unmatched: 8. The germline V gene encodes CDR1 LNHDA and CDR2 SQIVND (reference sequence). The CDR3 runs 16 residues. DNA of the CDR3: TGTGCCAGTAGTCCGGACAGGGGGCTACTGGCAGATACGCAGTATTTT. Amino acids: CASSPDRGLLADTQYF.